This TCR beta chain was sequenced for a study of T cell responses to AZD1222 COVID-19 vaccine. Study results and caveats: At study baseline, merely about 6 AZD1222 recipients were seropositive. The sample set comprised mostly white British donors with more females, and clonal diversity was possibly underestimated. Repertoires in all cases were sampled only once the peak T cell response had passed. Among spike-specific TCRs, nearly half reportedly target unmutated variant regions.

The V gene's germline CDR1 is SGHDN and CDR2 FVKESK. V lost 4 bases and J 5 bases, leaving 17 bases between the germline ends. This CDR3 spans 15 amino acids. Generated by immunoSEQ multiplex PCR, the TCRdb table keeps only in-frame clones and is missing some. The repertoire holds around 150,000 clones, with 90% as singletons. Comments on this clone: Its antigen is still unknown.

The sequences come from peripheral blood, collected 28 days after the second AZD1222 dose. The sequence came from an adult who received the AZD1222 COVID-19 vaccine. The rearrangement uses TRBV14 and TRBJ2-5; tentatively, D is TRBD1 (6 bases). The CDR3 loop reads CASSRLTGRAETQYF. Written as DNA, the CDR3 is TGTGCCAGCAGCCGTCTGACAGGCAGGGCGGAGACCCAGTACTTC.